Included here is one T cell receptor (beta chain) sequence, with context. Its matching antigen is unknown. The CDR3 has 15 residues. CDR1 is SGHNT and CDR2 is YYREEE in the germline V gene (reference sequence). J was trimmed by 2 bases and V by 4 bases; bases with no gene match: 8. The sample belongs to a study of cytotoxic CD8 clonotypes in ibrutinib-treated CLL. The overall study: Sample averages reached 250,000 to 300,000 productive templates and 94,082 productive rearrangements.

General observations from the study: Clonality increased with ibrutinib response but returned toward baseline at progression.

Generated by immunoSEQ multiplex PCR, the TCRdb table keeps only in-frame clones and is missing some. The data hold about 160,000 clones, with approximately 80% observed a single time. This receptor was identified in a human donor with chronic lymphocytic leukemia. V is TRBV5-4 and J is TRBJ2-7, with TRBD1 identical over 8 bases. Sequencing used PBMCs, obtained after 24 months of ibrutinib treatment. The CDR3 sequence: CASSPGTGKTYEQYF. In DNA form, the CDR3 reads TGTGCCAGCAGCCCCGGGACAGGAAAAACCTACGAGCAGTACTTC.